These 8 T cell receptor beta chains were sequenced from one sample in a study of shared clonotypes between healthy human individuals. Some clones are missing from TCRdb's copy, which holds only in-frame ones; the method was immunoSEQ multiplex PCR. The sample gives about 2,200,000 clones, just over 90% of which show up once; 1.7% is in the top ten. Naive CD8 populations comprised CD45RO-negative cells positively selected for CCR7, excluding terminally differentiated effector memory CD45RA+ cells. Sequenced input: naive CD8+ T cells from PBMCs. Receptor source: a man aged 18 to 29 in good health. Some clones in this sample may be carry-over from other donors' samples.

The V call is TRBV6-4, the J call TRBJ2-7; D is unresolved. Germline V gene lookup returns CDR1 MRHNA and CDR2 SNTAGT. Trimming took off 6 bases at V and 2 bases at J, with 14 bases between the two ends. This CDR3 contains 14 residues. CDR3 region: CASSPTHLTYEQYF. CDR3 DNA sequence: TGTGCCAGCAGCCCGACCCACCTCACCTACGAGCAGTACTTC.

The V and J genes are TRBV2 and TRBJ1-2; D gene uncertain. Trimming pared 4 bases from V and 4 bases from J, leaving 13 bases between. The CDR3 totals 14 residues. Per germline, CDR1 SNHLY and CDR2 FYNNEI. The CDR3 coding sequence is TGTGCCAGCAGTGGGCCCACAGCTGCCTATGGCTACACCTTC. Translated: CASSGPTAAYGYTF.

The chain has TRBV9 and TRBJ1-3; the D gene is possibly TRBD1 (5 bases). Germline assignment: CDR1 SGDLS and CDR2 YYNGEE. V was shortened by 2 bases and J by 1 base, with 10 bases between the two germline ends. The CDR3 consists of 15 residues. For the CDR3, the DNA is TGTGCCAGCAGCGTGAGAGGGGTTTCTGGAAACACCATATATTTT. Translation: CASSVRGVSGNTIYF. Filled out from reference TRBV9 and TRBJ1-3, the complete variable domain reads DSGVTQTPKHLITATGQRVTLRCSPRSGDLSVYWYQQSLDQGLQFLIQYYNGEERAKGNILERFSAQQFPDLHSELNLSSLELGDSALYFCASSVRGVSGNTIYFGEGSWLTVV.

The chain combines TRBV5-1 with TRBJ1-1; D unclear. Trimming stripped 0 bases from V and 4 bases from J, with 10 bases between. CDR1 SGHRS and CDR2 YFSETQ come from the germline V gene. The CDR3 is 14 residues long. The CDR3 sequence: CASSLVAGSTEAFF. The CDR3 DNA follows: TGCGCCAGCAGCTTGGTGGCGGGGAGCACTGAAGCTTTCTTT.

As to this clone: At one end, the junction sequence differs from germline, possibly due to a read error. The CDR3 spells CASTDTPGGELFF. The CDR3 nucleotides read TGTGCCAGCACTGACACCCCCGGCGGGGAGCTGTTTTTT. The chain joins TRBV6-4 to TRBJ2-2; D unresolved. CDR1 and CDR2 from the germline V gene are MRHNA and SNTAGT. This CDR3 spans 13 amino acids.

The chain uses TRBV15 and TRBJ2-5; D is unresolved. The length of the CDR3 is 13 residues. The V gene lost 1 base and the J gene lost 3 bases, with 6 bases spanning the gap. CDR1 and CDR2 (germline): LNHNV, YYDKDF (reference sequence). The CDR3 sequence: CATSRAGEETQYF. The DNA of the CDR3 is TGTGCCACCAGCAGAGCCGGAGAAGAGACCCAGTACTTC. Drawing the rest from reference TRBV15 and TRBJ2-5, the complete variable domain is DAMVIQNPRYQVTQFGKPVTLSCSQTLNHNVMYWYQQKSSQAPKLLFHYYDKDFNNEADTPDNFQSRRPNTSFCFLDIRSPGLGDTAMYLCATSRAGEETQYFGPGTRLLVL.

The CDR3 DNA follows: TGTGCCAGCAGTCGACTTGAGGTCGAAACGCAGTATTTT. Translated, it gives CASSRLEVETQYF. The chain employs TRBV6-1 and TRBJ2-3; D remains ambiguous. The CDR3 is 13 residues long. From germline, CDR1 is MNHNS and CDR2 SASEGT. V lost 5 bases and J 9 bases, leaving 15 bases between the germline ends.

The CDR3 protein is CAIRMGNGYTF. CDR3 DNA: TGTGCCATACGGATGGGGAATGGCTACACCTTC. The rearrangement joins TRBV11-2 to TRBJ1-2; D is unclear. Looked up from germline, CDR1 is SGHAT and CDR2 is FQNNGV. CDR3 length: 11 residues. The V and J ends lost 10 bases and 6 bases respectively, with 12 bases between them.